The next 18 T cell receptor beta chains were all read from a single sample in a study of cytomegalovirus exposure and HLA in healthy donors. This PCR relied on a set of 60 Vbeta primers and 13 Jbeta primers. Profiled with immunoSEQ multiplex PCR; TCRdb holds only in-frame clones, not every one. The sample has some 150,000 clones, roughly 80% seen once; the top ten hold roughly an eighth. Specimen: PBMCs. The receptor source for this set is a woman between 50 and 59 years old in good health and CMV-seronegative.

The chain recombines TRBV5-6 with TRBJ2-5, with 8 bases identical to TRBD2. Germline assignment: CDR1 SGHDT and CDR2 YYEEEE. This CDR3 is 15 amino acids long. V lost 4 bases to trimming and J lost 1 base; unmatched junction nucleotides: 6. The CDR3 protein is CASSPTGGSQETQYF. CDR3 DNA sequence: TGTGCCAGCAGCCCCACGGGGGGGAGCCAAGAGACCCAGTACTTC.

This clone was found once. The V gene is TRBV28, the J gene TRBJ2-2; 9 bases fit TRBD1. The CDR3 runs to 17 residues. The germline gives CDR1 MDHEN, CDR2 SYDVKM. V trimming: 3 bases; J trimming: 4 bases; junction bases outside the gene matches: 9. The CDR3 nucleotides read TGTGCCAGCAGTTTCGGGGACAGGGCAACCACCACCGGGGAGCTGTTTTTT. Protein product: CASSFGDRATTTGELFF.

This sequence joins TRBV19 and TRBJ2-7, with unresolved D. Trimming stripped 0 bases from V and 4 bases from J, with 10 bases between. Germline-derived CDR1 and CDR2 are LNHDA and SQIVND (reference sequence). The CDR3 consists of 14 residues. The CDR3 sequence: CASSIDTGRYEQYF. CDR3 coding DNA: TGTGCCAGTAGTATAGATACCGGTAGATACGAGCAGTACTTC.

The chain joins TRBV7-7 to TRBJ2-1; 8 bases line up with TRBD1. The CDR3 covers 13 residues. With 1 base clipped from V and 7 bases from J, the junction kept 0 bases outside the gene matches. Germline V CDR1 and CDR2: SSHAT, FNYEAQ (reference sequence). CDR3 residues: CASSLGQGNEQFF. The CDR3 DNA follows: TGTGCCAGCAGCTTAGGACAGGGGAATGAGCAGTTCTTC.

The chain carries TRBV4-3 and TRBJ2-3, with 10 bases that match TRBD2. V trimming: 1 base; J trimming: 1 base; junction bases outside the gene matches: 8. CDR1 LGHNA and CDR2 YSLEER come from the germline V gene. This CDR3 is 18 amino acids long. The CDR3 DNA follows: TGCGCCAGCAGCCAAGTCGTTTCTAGCGGGAGTCGCACAGATACGCAGTATTTT. As protein: CASSQVVSSGSRTDTQYF.

The chain is built from TRBV29-1 and TRBJ2-7; tentative D call: TRBD2 (7 bases). Germline loops: CDR1 SQVTM, CDR2 ANQGSEA. This CDR3 has 13 amino acids. Trimming pared 6 bases from V and 0 bases from J, leaving 12 bases between. The CDR3 coding sequence is TGCAGCGTGGGGGGGGACAACTCCTACGAGCAGTACTTC. Its protein is CSVGGDNSYEQYF.

The chain joins TRBV7-2 to TRBJ2-2; TRBD1 agrees at 8 bases. The CDR3 is 13 residues long. Germline V gene lookup returns CDR1 SGHTA and CDR2 FQGNSA. V lost 5 bases, J lost 8 bases, and 4 bases stayed unmatched. The CDR3 loop is CASSGQGDGELFF. DNA for the CDR3: TGTGCCAGCAGCGGACAGGGCGATGGGGAGCTGTTTTTT.

The gene calls are TRBV2 and TRBJ1-4; a weak D match, TRBD1 (5 bases). The CDR3 length is 13 residues. Germline V gene sequence: CDR1 SNHLY, CDR2 FYNNEI. V lost 5 bases and J lost 8, with 12 bases in between. CDR3 nucleotides: TGTGCCAGCAGTAGCGACAGAGAAGAAAAACTGTTTTTT. The encoded protein is CASSSDREEKLFF. The full variable domain, rest sourced from reference TRBV2 and TRBJ1-4, is EPEVTQTPSHQVTQMGQEVILRCVPISNHLYFYWYRQILGQKVEFLVSFYNNEISEKSEIFDDQFSVERPDGSNFTLKIRSTKLEDSAMYFCASSSDREEKLFFGSGTQLSVL.

The V and J genes are TRBV9 and TRBJ2-2, with D tentatively TRBD1 (6 bases). CDR3 length: 15 residues. The V and J ends lost 3 bases and 0 bases respectively, with 9 bases between them. Germline V gives CDR1 SGDLS, CDR2 YYNGEE. Here the CDR3 reads CASSARGTNTGELFF. CDR3 sequence (DNA): TGTGCCAGCAGCGCCAGGGGAACGAACACCGGGGAGCTGTTTTTT.

The CDR3: CASSGGLAGATYEQYF. CDR3 nucleotides: TGTGCCAGCAGCGGGGGACTAGCGGGGGCCACCTACGAGCAGTACTTC. The J gene is TRBJ2-7, the V gene TRBV9; 14 nucleotides match TRBD2. V gave up 3 bases and J gave up 2 bases; unmatched junction bases: 4. The CDR3 runs 16 residues. Germline lookup yields CDR1 SGDLS and CDR2 YYNGEE.

CDR3 in amino acids: CASSHTGLSGELFF. The CDR3 nucleotides are TGTGCCAGCAGTCACACAGGGTTGTCCGGGGAGCTGTTTTTT. The rearrangement uses TRBV27 and TRBJ2-2, with D tentatively TRBD1 (6 bases). CDR3 length: 14 residues. The germline V and J ends were trimmed by 5 bases and 6 bases, with 13 bases remaining between them. From germline, CDR1 is MNHEY and CDR2 SMNVEV (reference sequence).

This chain links TRBV10-1 with TRBJ2-1, with 7 nucleotides matching TRBD2. V trimming: 7 bases; J trimming: 10 bases; junction bases outside the gene matches: 10. This CDR3 comprises 13 residues. CDR1 is WNHNN and CDR2 is SYGVQD in the germline V gene (reference sequence). The DNA for the CDR3 is TGCGCCAGCACTGGGGGAGGGCCGAGGGAGCAGTTCTTC. Translation: CASTGGGPREQFF.

The chain joins TRBV28 to TRBJ2-3; TRBD1 matches 8 bases. Germline CDR1 MDHEN, CDR2 SYDVKM. After removal of 8 bases from V and 5 bases from J, the junction contained 6 bases not matched to a gene. This CDR3 contains 13 residues. The CDR3 nucleotides read TGTGCCAGCCGCAGGGGGCAGGGAGATACGCAGTATTTT. Amino acids: CASRRGQGDTQYF.

The chain uses TRBV7-8 and TRBJ2-2; tentative D call: TRBD1 (5 bases). This CDR3 is built from 15 residues. The germline V gene has CDR1 SGHVS and CDR2 FQNEAQ. The V and J ends lost 4 bases and 5 bases respectively, with 14 bases between them. CDR3 nucleotide sequence: TGTGCCAGCAGCTCCACAGGAACCGTTACCGGGGAGCTGTTTTTT. Translated, it gives CASSSTGTVTGELFF.

The chain is built from TRBV19 and TRBJ2-1, with 9 bases lining up with TRBD2. The CDR3 covers 16 residues. In germline, CDR1 is LNHDA, CDR2 SQIVND (reference sequence). V lost 6 bases, J lost 0 bases, and 6 bases stayed unmatched. The CDR3 reads CASRDLAGISYNEQFF. CDR3 nucleotides: TGTGCCAGTAGAGACCTAGCGGGAATCTCCTACAATGAGCAGTTCTTC.

This rearrangement joins TRBV19 to TRBJ2-1, with 8 bases fitting TRBD1. The CDR3 covers 14 residues. V gave up 4 bases and J gave up 4 bases; unmatched junction bases: 3. The germline V gene encodes CDR1 LNHDA and CDR2 SQIVND (reference sequence). The CDR3 reads CASSRGQGYNEQFF. The CDR3 bases are TGTGCCAGTAGTAGAGGACAGGGTTACAATGAGCAGTTCTTC.

This chain uses TRBV28 with TRBJ1-1; D remains unclear. CDR3 length equals 12 residues. Germline CDR1 reads MDHEN; CDR2 reads SYDVKM. V shed 4 bases and J shed 9 bases, with 12 bases lying between them. CDR3 in DNA: TGTGCCAGCAGTTCCCCGCCGGGTAAAGCTTTCTTT. Protein: CASSSPPGKAFF.

Judged by abundance, this clone is medium-sized. This chain uses TRBV11-3 with TRBJ2-5, with D perhaps TRBD1 (5 bases). The V end lost 5 bases, the J end lost 5 bases, and 15 bases lay between the germline ends. CDR3 length equals 14 residues. The germline V gene encodes CDR1 SGHNT and CDR2 YENEEA. The CDR3 protein is CASSQGRASETQYF. CDR3 bases: TGTGCCAGCAGCCAGGGTAGGGCGAGTGAGACCCAGTACTTC.